This T cell receptor (beta chain) originates from a study of blood T cells in healthy people across ages. Of note for this clonotype: One junction end disagrees with the germline gene, perhaps due to a read error.

Alongside a J-beta primer mix, a sample-barcoded 5' primer served in a second PCR lasting roughly 6 to 11 cycles. TCRdb ran MiXCR on the 5' RACE reads and lists one entry per CDR3 protein. The table has about 900,000 distinct CDR3 sequences, about 48% seen once. Germline values: CDR1 SGHTA, CDR2 FQGNSA. There are 16 residues in the CDR3. The specimen was blood. This rearrangement joins TRBV7-2 to TRBJ2-3, with TRBD1 as a possible D gene (6 bases). This TCR was sampled from a young man in good health. The CDR3 reads CASSLAGARGRNTRYF. CDR3 nucleotide sequence: TGTGCCAGCAGCTTAGCTGGGGCCAGGGGTCGGAATACGCGGTATTTT.